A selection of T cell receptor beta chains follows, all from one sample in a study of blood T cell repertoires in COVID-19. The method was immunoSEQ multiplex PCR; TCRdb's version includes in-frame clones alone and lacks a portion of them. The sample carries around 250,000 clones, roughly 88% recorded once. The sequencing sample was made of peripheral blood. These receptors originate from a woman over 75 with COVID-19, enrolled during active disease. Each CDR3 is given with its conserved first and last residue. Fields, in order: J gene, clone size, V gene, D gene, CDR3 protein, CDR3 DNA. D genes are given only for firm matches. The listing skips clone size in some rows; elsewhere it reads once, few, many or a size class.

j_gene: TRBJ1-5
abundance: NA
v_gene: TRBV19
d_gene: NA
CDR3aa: CASRTGGVSNQPQHF
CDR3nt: TGTGCCAGTAGGACGGGAGGGGTTAGCAATCAGCCCCAGCATTTT

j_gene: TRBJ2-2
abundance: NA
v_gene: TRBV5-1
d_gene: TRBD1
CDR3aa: CASSLLGGLNTGELFF
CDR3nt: TGCGCCAGCAGCTTGTTAGGGGGCCTGAACACCGGGGAGCTGTTTTTT

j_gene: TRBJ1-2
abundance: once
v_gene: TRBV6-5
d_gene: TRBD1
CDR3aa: CASRPGGSYGYTF
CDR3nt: TGTGCCAGCCGGCCAGGGGGCAGTTATGGCTACACCTTC

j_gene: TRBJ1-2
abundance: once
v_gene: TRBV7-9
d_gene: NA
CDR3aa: CASSPTRQRLQGYTF
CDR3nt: TGTGCCAGCAGCCCTACGCGACAGAGGCTTCAGGGCTACACCTTC

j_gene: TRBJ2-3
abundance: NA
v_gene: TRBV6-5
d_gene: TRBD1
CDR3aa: CASSLTGVTTDTQYF
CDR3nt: TGTGCCAGCAGCCTGACAGGGGTGACAACAGATACGCAGTATTTT

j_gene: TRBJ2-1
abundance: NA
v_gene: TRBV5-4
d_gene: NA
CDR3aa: CASSTSGGSEGNEQFF
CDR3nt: TGTGCCAGCAGCACCTCGGGGGGCTCCGAGGGCAATGAGCAGTTCTTC

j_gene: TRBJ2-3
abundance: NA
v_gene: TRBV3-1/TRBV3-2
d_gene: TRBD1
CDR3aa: CASSHGQGSDTQYF
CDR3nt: TGTGCCAGCAGCCATGGACAGGGGTCAGATACGCAGTATTTT

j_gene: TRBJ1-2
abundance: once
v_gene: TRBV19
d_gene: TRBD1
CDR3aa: CASSIVQAGTAYGYTF
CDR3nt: TGTGCCAGTAGTATAGTACAAGCCGGGACAGCCTATGGCTACACCTTC

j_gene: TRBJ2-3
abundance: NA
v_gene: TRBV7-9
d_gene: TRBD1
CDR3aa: CANDRDDTDTQYF
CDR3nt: TGTGCCAACGACAGGGACGACACAGATACGCAGTATTTT

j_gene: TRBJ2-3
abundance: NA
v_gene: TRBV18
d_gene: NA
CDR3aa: CASSPQGVWGDTQYF
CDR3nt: TGTGCCAGCTCACCACAGGGGGTGTGGGGAGATACGCAGTATTTT

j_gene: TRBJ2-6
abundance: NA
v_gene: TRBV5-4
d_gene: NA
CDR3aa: CASSPDLSGANVLTF
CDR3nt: TGTGCCAGCAGCCCGGACTTATCTGGGGCCAACGTCCTGACTTTC

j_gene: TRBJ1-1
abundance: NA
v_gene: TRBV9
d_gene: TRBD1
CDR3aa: CASRATGSSNTEAFF
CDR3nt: TGTGCCAGCAGAGCGACAGGGAGTTCGAACACTGAAGCTTTCTTT

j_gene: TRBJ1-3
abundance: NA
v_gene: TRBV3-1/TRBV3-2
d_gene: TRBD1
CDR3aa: CASSQGETGGVWAF
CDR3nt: TGTGCCAGCAGCCAAGGGGAGACAGGGGGTGTTTGGGCCTTT

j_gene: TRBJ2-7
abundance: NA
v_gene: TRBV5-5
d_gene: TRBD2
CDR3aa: CASSLTSGGAYEQYF
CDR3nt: TGTGCCAGCAGCCTAACTAGCGGGGGGGCCTACGAGCAGTACTTC

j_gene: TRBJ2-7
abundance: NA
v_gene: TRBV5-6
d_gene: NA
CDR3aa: CASSYRSDEQYF
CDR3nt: TGTGCCAGCAGCTACAGGTCTGACGAGCAGTACTTC

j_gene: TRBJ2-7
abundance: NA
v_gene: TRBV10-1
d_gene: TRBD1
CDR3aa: CASSESENWTGAYEQYF
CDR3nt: TGCGCCAGCAGTGAGTCTGAAAACTGGACAGGGGCCTACGAGCAGTACTTC

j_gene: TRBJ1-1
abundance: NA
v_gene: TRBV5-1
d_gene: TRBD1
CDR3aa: CASSAQGAGTEAFF
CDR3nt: TGCGCCAGCAGCGCTCAGGGGGCAGGCACTGAAGCTTTCTTT

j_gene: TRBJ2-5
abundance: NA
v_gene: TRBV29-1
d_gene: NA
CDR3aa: CSVADNGETQYF
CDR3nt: TGCAGCGTTGCAGATAACGGGGAGACCCAGTACTTC

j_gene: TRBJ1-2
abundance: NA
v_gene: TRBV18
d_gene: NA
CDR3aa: CASSPNRDYGYTF
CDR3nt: TGTGCCAGCTCACCAAACAGGGACTATGGCTACACCTTC

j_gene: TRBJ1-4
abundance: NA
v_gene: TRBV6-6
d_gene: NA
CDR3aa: CASRLPTNEKLFF
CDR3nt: TGTGCCAGCAGACTTCCAACTAATGAAAAACTGTTTTTT

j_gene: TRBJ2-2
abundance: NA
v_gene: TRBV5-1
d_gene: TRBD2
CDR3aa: CASSPAGVGTGELFF
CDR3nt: TGCGCCAGCAGCCCGGCGGGGGTGGGGACCGGGGAGCTGTTTTTT

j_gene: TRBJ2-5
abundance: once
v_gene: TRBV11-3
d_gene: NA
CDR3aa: CASSPRRERLETQYF
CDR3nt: TGTGCCAGCAGCCCCCGGAGGGAGCGGTTAGAGACCCAGTACTTC

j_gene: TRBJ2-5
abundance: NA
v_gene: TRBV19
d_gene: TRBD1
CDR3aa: CASSIQGQMYQETQYF
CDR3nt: TGTGCCAGTAGTATACAGGGACAGATGTACCAAGAGACCCAGTACTTC

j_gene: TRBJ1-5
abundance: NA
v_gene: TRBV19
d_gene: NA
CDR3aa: CASSKGGLSEPQHF
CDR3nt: TGTGCCAGTAGTAAAGGAGGGCTGTCGGAGCCCCAGCATTTT

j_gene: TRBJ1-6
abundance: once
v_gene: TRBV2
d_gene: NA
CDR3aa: CASGGASSYNSPLHF
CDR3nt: TGTGCCAGCGGGGGCGCTAGCTCCTATAATTCACCCCTCCACTTT

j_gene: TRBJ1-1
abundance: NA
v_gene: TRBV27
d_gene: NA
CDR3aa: CASSSVRTEAFF
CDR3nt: TGTGCCAGCAGTTCCGTGCGGACTGAAGCTTTCTTT

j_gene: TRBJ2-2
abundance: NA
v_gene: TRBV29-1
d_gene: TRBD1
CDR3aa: CSVEDGQGATGELFF
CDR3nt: TGCAGCGTTGAAGATGGACAGGGGGCAACCGGGGAGCTGTTTTTT

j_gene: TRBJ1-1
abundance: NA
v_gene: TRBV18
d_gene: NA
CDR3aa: CASSPRQEHTEAFF
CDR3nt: TGTGCCAGCTCACCCCGACAGGAGCACACTGAAGCTTTCTTT

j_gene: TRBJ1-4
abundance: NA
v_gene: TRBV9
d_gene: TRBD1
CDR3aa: CASSVEATGGEKLFF
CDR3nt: TGTGCCAGCAGCGTAGAGGCGACAGGGGGGGAAAAACTGTTTTTT

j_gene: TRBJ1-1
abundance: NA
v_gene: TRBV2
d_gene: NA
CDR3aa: CASSLRENTEAFF
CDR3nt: TGTGCCAGCAGTCTCAGGGAGAACACTGAAGCTTTCTTT

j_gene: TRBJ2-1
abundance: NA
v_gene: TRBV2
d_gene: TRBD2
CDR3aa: CASQTSGGLNEQFF
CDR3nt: TGTGCCAGCCAAACTAGCGGGGGGTTAAATGAGCAGTTCTTC

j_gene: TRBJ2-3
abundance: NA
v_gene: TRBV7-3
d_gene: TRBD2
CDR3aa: CASSLRASGGTASEDTQYF
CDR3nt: TGTGCCAGCAGCTTACGTGCTAGCGGGGGGACGGCTTCCGAAGATACGCAGTATTTT

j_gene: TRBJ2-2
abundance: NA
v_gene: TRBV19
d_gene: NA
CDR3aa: CASSITSGNTGELFF
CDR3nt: TGTGCCAGTAGTATAACGTCAGGGAACACCGGGGAGCTGTTTTTT

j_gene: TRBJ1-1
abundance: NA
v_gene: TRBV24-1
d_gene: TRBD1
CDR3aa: CATSDSTGGNTEAFF
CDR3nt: TGTGCCACCAGTGATTCGACAGGGGGGAACACTGAAGCTTTCTTT

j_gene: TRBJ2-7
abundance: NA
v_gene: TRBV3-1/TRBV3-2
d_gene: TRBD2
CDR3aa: CASSQDGASGGAFSYEQYF
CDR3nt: TGTGCCAGCAGCCAAGATGGGGCTAGCGGGGGCGCCTTCTCCTACGAGCAGTACTTC

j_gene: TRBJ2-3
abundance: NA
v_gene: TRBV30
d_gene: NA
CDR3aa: CAWSVKADGRPVNF
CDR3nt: TGTGCCTGGAGTGTAAAGGCTGACGGGAGACCTGTTAATTTT

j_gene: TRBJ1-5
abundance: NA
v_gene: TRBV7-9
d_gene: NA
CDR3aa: CASSLGAGNQPQHF
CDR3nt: TGTGCCAGCAGCTTAGGAGCAGGGAATCAGCCCCAGCATTTT

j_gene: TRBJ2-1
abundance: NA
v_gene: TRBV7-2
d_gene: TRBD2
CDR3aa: CASSFGRGSYNEQFF
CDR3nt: TGTGCCAGCAGCTTTGGGAGGGGCTCCTACAATGAGCAGTTCTTC

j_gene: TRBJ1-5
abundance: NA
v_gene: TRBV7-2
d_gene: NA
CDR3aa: CASSISSRLQPQHF
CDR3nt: TGTGCCAGCAGCATCTCTAGCCGTTTGCAGCCCCAGCATTTT

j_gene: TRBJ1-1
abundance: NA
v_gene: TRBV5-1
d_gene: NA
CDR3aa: CASRQNQGYTEAFF
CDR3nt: TGCGCCAGCAGACAAAACCAGGGATACACTGAAGCTTTCTTT

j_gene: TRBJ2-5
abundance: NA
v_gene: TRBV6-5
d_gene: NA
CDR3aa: CASSYGETQYF
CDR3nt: TGTGCCAGCAGTTACGGCGAGACCCAGTACTTC

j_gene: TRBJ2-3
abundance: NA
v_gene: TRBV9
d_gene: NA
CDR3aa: CASSALSTDTQYF
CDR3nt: TGTGCCAGCAGCGCCCTTAGCACAGATACGCAGTATTTT

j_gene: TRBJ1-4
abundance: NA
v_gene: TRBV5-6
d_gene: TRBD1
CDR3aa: CASSSGTGGNEKLFF
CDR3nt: TGTGCCAGCAGCTCGGGGACAGGGGGTAATGAAAAACTGTTTTTT

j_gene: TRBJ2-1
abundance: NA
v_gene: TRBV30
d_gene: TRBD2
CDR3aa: CAWSVGTTSPEQFF
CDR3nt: TGTGCCTGGAGTGTAGGGACTACAAGCCCTGAGCAGTTCTTC

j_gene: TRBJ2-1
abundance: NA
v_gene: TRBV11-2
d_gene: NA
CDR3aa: CASSSTHVGDNEQFF
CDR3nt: TGTGCCAGCAGCTCGACCCACGTCGGGGACAATGAGCAGTTCTTC

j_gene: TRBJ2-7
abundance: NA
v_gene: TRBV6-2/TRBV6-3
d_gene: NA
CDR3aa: CASSPPEGPPHF
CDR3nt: TGTGCCAGCAGCCCTCCTGAGGGCCCCCCGCACTTC

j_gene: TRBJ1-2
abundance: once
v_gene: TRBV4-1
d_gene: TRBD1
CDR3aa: CASSGQGAYGYTF
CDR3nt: TGCGCCAGCAGCGGACAGGGGGCGTATGGCTACACCTTC

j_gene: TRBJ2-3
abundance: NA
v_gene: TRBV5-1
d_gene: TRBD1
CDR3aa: CASSRDGTVTDTQYF
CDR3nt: TGCGCCAGCAGCCGCGACGGGACAGTAACAGATACGCAGTATTTT

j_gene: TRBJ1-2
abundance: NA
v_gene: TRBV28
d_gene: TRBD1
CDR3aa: CASRLGQPYGYTF
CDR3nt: TGTGCCAGCAGACTGGGACAGCCTTATGGCTACACCTTC

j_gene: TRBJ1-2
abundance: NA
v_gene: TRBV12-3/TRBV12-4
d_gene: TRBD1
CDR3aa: CASVGTGDGYTF
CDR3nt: TGTGCCAGCGTGGGGACAGGGGATGGCTACACCTTC

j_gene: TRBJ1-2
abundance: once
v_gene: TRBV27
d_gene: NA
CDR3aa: CASSFGGYGYTF
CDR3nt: TGTGCCAGCAGTTTCGGAGGGTATGGCTACACCTTC

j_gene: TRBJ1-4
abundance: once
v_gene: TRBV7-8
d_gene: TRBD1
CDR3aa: CASSWGRGVEKLFF
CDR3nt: TGTGCCAGCAGCTGGGGCAGGGGGGTTGAAAAACTGTTTTTT

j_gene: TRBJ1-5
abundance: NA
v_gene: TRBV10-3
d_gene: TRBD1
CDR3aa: CAISEGQGVNQPQHF
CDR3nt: TGTGCCATCAGTGAAGGCCAGGGGGTGAATCAGCCCCAGCATTTT

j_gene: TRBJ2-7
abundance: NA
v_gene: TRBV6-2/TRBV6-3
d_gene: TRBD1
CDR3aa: CASSYPRDRAYEQYF
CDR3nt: TGTGCCAGCAGTTACCCACGGGACAGGGCCTACGAGCAGTACTTC

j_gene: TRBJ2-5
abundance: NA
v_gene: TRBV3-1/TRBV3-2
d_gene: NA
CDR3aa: CASSQARFPETQYF
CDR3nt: TGTGCCAGCAGCCAAGCTCGGTTTCCAGAGACCCAGTACTTC

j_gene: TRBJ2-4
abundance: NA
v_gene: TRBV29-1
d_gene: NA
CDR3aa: CSVEGAGAKNIQYF
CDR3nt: TGCAGCGTTGAAGGGGCGGGGGCCAAAAACATTCAGTACTTC

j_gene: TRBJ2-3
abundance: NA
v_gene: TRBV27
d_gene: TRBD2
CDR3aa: CASSFSTSGDDTQYF
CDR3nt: TGTGCCAGCAGTTTTTCGACTAGCGGGGACGATACGCAGTATTTT

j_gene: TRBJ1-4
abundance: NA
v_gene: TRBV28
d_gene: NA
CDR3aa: CASGLINEKLFF
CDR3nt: TGTGCCAGCGGCTTAATTAATGAAAAACTGTTTTTT

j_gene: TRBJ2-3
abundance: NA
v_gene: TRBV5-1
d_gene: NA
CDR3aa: CASSTRLRREDTQYF
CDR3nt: TGCGCCAGCAGCACCCGACTACGACGGGAAGATACGCAGTATTTT